The following is a T cell receptor (beta chain) sequence with its context. Data came from immunoSEQ multiplex PCR; TCRdb stores just in-frame clones and leaves some out. The data contain about 50,000 clones, approximately 92% of them singletons. The sample is drawn from a study of T cell changes during pregnancy in multiple sclerosis. CDR1 is MNHEY, CDR2 SVGAGI, per germline. V was clipped by 6 bases and J by 8 bases, with 15 bases between them. The CDR3 loop spans 13 amino acids. The chain couples TRBV6-5 to TRBJ2-3, with D possibly TRBD2 on 6 matching bases. The specimen was CD4+ T cells from peripheral blood mononuclear cells, collected in the third trimester of pregnancy. The origin of this receptor is a female donor with multiple sclerosis, enrolled in a pregnancy study. Here the CDR3 DNA reads TGTGCCAGCAGGGATTCGATGGGGGGTACGCAGTATTTT. Amino acid sequence: CASRDSMGGTQYF.